This is a list of T cell receptor beta chains from one sample in a study of blood T cell repertoires in COVID-19. The data were produced by immunoSEQ multiplex PCR, yet TCRdb's version contains in-frame clones alone and is incomplete. The profile shows about 74,000 clones, more than 75% of them singletons. The specimen sequenced was peripheral blood. These receptor sequences come from a human donor in a cohort sampled during active COVID-19. Both conserved end residues are trimmed from each CDR3. A row's size may be missing; if present it is once, few, many or a size class.

size	V	CDR3
once	TRBV4-3	ASSQTGTGSGLGGYT
.	TRBV9	ASSVRDRRNYGYT
.	TRBV19	ASRGLGRIEAF
.	TRBV19	ASSISGTGGYGYT
.	TRBV5-1	ASSLGWTSGGSNEQF
.	TRBV19	ASTDRDRNQPQH
.	TRBV5-1	ASSLAAIATDTQY
.	TRBV11-3	ASSLGLAGGPGGEQF
.	TRBV7-2	ASSLGRGGGTDTQY
.	TRBV7-2	ASSFYSDTQY
.	TRBV2	ASSQLTGLYGYT
.	TRBV19	ASRGGLASYNEQF
few	TRBV3-1/TRBV3-2	ASSLRTGVNQPQH
.	TRBV6-1	ASSENRNGYGYT
.	TRBV3-1/TRBV3-2	ASSPGDTQY
.	TRBV7-3	ASSSPGQGRNEQF
few	TRBV18	ASSPMAENTEAF
.	TRBV18	ASSPQRSSYNEQF
once	TRBV9	ASSPDSHYGYT
.	TRBV5-4	ASSPGGSGSNTDTQY
.	TRBV13	ASSLYSRVSNQPQH
.	TRBV21-1	ASTPLLGGDTDTQY
.	TRBV7-2	ASSLSDTQY
.	TRBV15	ATSSYTGANVLT
once	TRBV7-2	ASTRGGSYNEQF
.	TRBV28	ASRTQGGTGFEKLF
.	TRBV7-2	ASSPFGDTQY
.	TRBV6-1	ASSEAISGEQF
.	TRBV27	ASSPGIGRDGYT
.	TRBV24-1	ATSDPGHPWHEQF
.	TRBV10-3	AIRWDRGGDTQY
.	TRBV28	ASSHTGRGDQPQH
.	TRBV5-4	ASSSPRGWEDRDTEAF
.	TRBV6-2/TRBV6-3	ASSPNTWDTQY
.	TRBV5-6	ASSATGTPNTEAF
.	TRBV6-6	ASSYEGYEKLF
.	TRBV27	ASSSGARPDTQY
.	TRBV6-6	ASSDRGLNEKLF
.	TRBV25-1	ASSESGVSNEKLF
.	TRBV6-4	ASSVRPSGANYEQY
.	TRBV20-1	SDELHNEQF
.	TRBV7-3	ASSPSGDRANYGYT
.	TRBV11-3	ASSFSASLAGDDEQF
.	TRBV18	ASSPRGDYEQY
few	TRBV18	ASSPPRGNTEAF
once	TRBV5-4	ASTLDRGGTEAF
.	TRBV19	ASSIQGATEAF
.	TRBV4-3	ASSQDRGKANYGYT
.	TRBV10-3	AISQLPEETQY
.	TRBV6-5	ASTRLWGDTEAF
.	TRBV6-2/TRBV6-3	ASTPPRLVAEAF
.	TRBV5-1	ASSLGRTGQSSYEQY
.	TRBV7-2	ASSSQWAVGQPQH
.	TRBV11-3	ASSLEGGSAHTQY
few	TRBV6-4	ASVRDRGLNEQF
few	TRBV7-9	ASSRGGGGETQY
few	TRBV7-3	ASSYGQGAIGSERKETQY
.	TRBV5-1	ASSLSWGQGNTIY
.	TRBV18	ASSSGGSTDTQY